These 15 T cell receptor beta chains share one sample of origin, sequenced in a study of shared clonotypes between healthy human individuals. Using immunoSEQ multiplex PCR, the repertoire was profiled, and TCRdb retains in-frame clones only, with some absent. Of 550,000 to 750,000 clones listed, about 92% are singletons. Naive CD8 cells lacked CD45RO and underwent positive selection for CCR7, leaving out terminally differentiated effector memory CD45RA+ cells. Input material: naive CD8+ T cells sorted from blood. All receptors derive from a man aged 30-40 years in good health.

The chain uses TRBV7-9 and TRBJ2-7; the match to TRBD2 covers 9 bases. CDR1 SEHNR and CDR2 FQNEAQ come from the germline V gene (reference sequence). The CDR3 extends over 17 amino acids. The trim removed 5 bases at V and 1 base at J, leaving 12 bases unmatched. CDR3 nucleotides: TGTGCCAGCAGCAGCTCCTTGGTAGCGGGAGAATCCTACGAGCAGTACTTC. Translated: CASSSSLVAGESYEQYF.

This chain joins TRBV18 and TRBJ1-2, with D perhaps TRBD1 (5 bases). Trimming took 3 bases from V and 4 from J, leaving 12 bases between them. The CDR3 has 14 residues. CDR1 is KGHSH, CDR2 LQKENI, per germline. In DNA, the CDR3 is TGTGCCAGCTCACCTCAGGAAAGGGGCTATGGCTACACCTTC. Amino acids: CASSPQERGYGYTF.

The chain couples TRBV10-3 to TRBJ2-7; TRBD2 might be the D (7 bases). CDR1 and CDR2 (germline): ENHRY, SYGVKD. Trimming took 0 bases from V and 7 from J, leaving 16 bases between them. This CDR3 is built from 15 residues. CDR3 amino acids: CAISESAGAWGEQYF. CDR3 bases: TGTGCCATCAGTGAGTCGGCGGGGGCCTGGGGGGAGCAGTACTTC.

The J gene is TRBJ1-1, the V gene TRBV6-4, with D hard to call. The ends were cut back, 3 bases at V and 0 bases at J, with 5 bases in the middle. CDR3 length: 13 amino acids. Germline assignment: CDR1 MRHNA and CDR2 SNTAGT. Written as DNA, the CDR3 is TGTGCCAGCAGTGAACATATGAACACTGAAGCTTTCTTT. Translating gives CASSEHMNTEAFF.

This clone was counted ten times or more. The chain recombines TRBV29-1 with TRBJ2-7, with D possibly matching TRBD1 (5 bases). Trimming removed 4 bases at V and 3 bases at J, with 10 bases between. The CDR3 runs 12 residues. CDR1 is SQVTM and CDR2 is ANQGSEA in the germline V gene. The CDR3 region is CSVVTESYEQYF. The CDR3 nucleotides read TGCAGCGTTGTGACAGAGAGCTACGAGCAGTACTTC.

This chain joins TRBV27 and TRBJ2-5; D possibly corresponds to TRBD2 (6 bases). With 3 bases removed from V and 2 bases from J, the gap between germline ends came to 16 bases. The CDR3 runs to 16 residues. CDR1 and CDR2 (germline): MNHEY, SMNVEV (reference sequence). CDR3: CASSFMFSGRQETQYF. In DNA, the CDR3 is TGTGCCAGCAGTTTCATGTTTAGCGGTCGGCAAGAGACCCAGTACTTC.

The V gene is TRBV30, the J gene TRBJ2-3; no definite D call. Trimming left V 2 bases short and J 0 bases short, with 12 bases between. There are 15 residues in the CDR3. Looked up from germline, CDR1 is GTSNPN and CDR2 is SVGIG (reference sequence). The CDR3 is CAWSFGGTSTDTQYF. In DNA form, the CDR3 reads TGTGCCTGGAGTTTTGGCGGAACTAGCACAGATACGCAGTATTTT.

The chain employs TRBV28 and TRBJ2-3; D may be TRBD2 (6 bases). V lost 4 bases and J lost 3, with 11 bases in between. The germline V gene has CDR1 MDHEN and CDR2 SYDVKM. The CDR3 runs 14 residues. The CDR3 DNA reads TGTGCCAGCAGTTGGGGGGATAATACAGATACGCAGTATTTT. Residues: CASSWGDNTDTQYF.

In this sample, this clone turned up once. This same CDR3 is encoded by further DNA sequences in the sample. This chain uses TRBV7-9 with TRBJ2-5, with D perhaps TRBD2 (6 bases). V lost 2 bases, J lost 5 bases, and 12 bases lay in between. The CDR3 length is 14 residues. Germline V lookup: CDR1 SEHNR, CDR2 FQNEAQ (reference sequence). CDR3 DNA: TGTGCCAGCAGCTTACCCGGAGGGGTGGAGACCCAGTACTTC. It specifies CASSLPGGVETQYF.

The rearrangement uses TRBV27 and TRBJ1-4; D gene uncertain. V was trimmed by 5 bases and J by 6 bases, leaving 13 bases between them. Germline V lookup: CDR1 MNHEY, CDR2 SMNVEV (reference sequence). The CDR3 has 14 residues. DNA of the CDR3: TGTGCCAGCAGTCCAGACGCCTTGGATGAAAAACTGTTTTTT. This translates into CASSPDALDEKLFF.

The chain uses TRBV9 and TRBJ1-2, with 8 positions matching TRBD1. The CDR3 runs to 15 residues. Germline V gene data show CDR1 as SGDLS and CDR2 as YYNGEE. J was trimmed by 4 bases and V by 5 bases; bases with no gene match: 10. CDR3 sequence (DNA): TGTGCCAGCAGTCCTCCGACAGGGGAAGGCTATGGCTACACCTTC. It specifies CASSPPTGEGYGYTF.

V gene TRBV27 combines with J gene TRBJ2-5; no clear D. Germline V CDR1 and CDR2: MNHEY, SMNVEV (reference sequence). With 4 bases removed from V and 5 bases from J, the gap between germline ends came to 14 bases. The CDR3 has 14 residues. CDR3 bases: TGTGCCAGCAGTTCCACCCGGGCATCCGAGACCCAGTACTTC. This codes for CASSSTRASETQYF.

The V gene is TRBV7-6, the J gene TRBJ2-2; TRBD2 might be the D (6 bases). V was shortened by 5 bases and J by 6 bases, with 22 bases between the two germline ends. The length of the CDR3 is 17 residues. Germline CDR1 and CDR2: SGHVS and FNYEAQ. In DNA form, the CDR3 reads TGTGCCAGCAGCCGAGTTCGGGGGAGAAGGGATGCCGGGGAGCTGTTTTTT. Translated: CASSRVRGRRDAGELFF.

This chain links TRBV11-2 with TRBJ2-7, with D perhaps TRBD1 (6 bases). The V and J ends lost 3 bases and 1 base respectively, with 19 bases between them. Germline V CDR1 and CDR2: SGHAT, FQNNGV. The CDR3 is 17 residues long. CDR3 region: CASSFSGVGISSYEQYF. The CDR3 region has the DNA TGTGCCAGCAGCTTTTCAGGGGTGGGAATCTCTTCCTACGAGCAGTACTTC.

About this clone: A junction end diverges from the germline sequence, so it may reflect a read error. This chain joins TRBV6-6 and TRBJ2-7; no clear D gene. The length of the CDR3 is 11 residues. Germline CDR1 MNHNY, CDR2 SVGAGI (reference sequence). In DNA, the CDR3 is TGTGCCAGCAGTCACTCCTACGAGCAGTACTTC. It codes for CASSHSYEQYF.